This TCR beta chain was documented in a study of CD4+ T cells in melanoma. Overall study results and limits: A reported correlation linked neoantigen-specific CD4+ T cells to CD8+, macrophage and B cell function. In melanoma, neoantigen-specific CD4+ T cells reportedly differed in differentiation state.

This clone has more than one count but fewer than ten. Its target is unknown. Data came from immunoSEQ multiplex PCR; TCRdb stores just in-frame clones and leaves some out. The sample has about 140,000 clones; approximately 91% are singletons. The trim removed 6 bases at V and 3 bases at J, leaving 10 bases unmatched. Germline V gene sequence: CDR1 SNHLY, CDR2 FYNNEI. The length of the CDR3 is 15 residues. The clonotype originates from a human donor with melanoma. V and J are TRBV2 and TRBJ1-1; 7 bases map to TRBD1. The CDR3: CASRHGGTADTEAFF. Here the CDR3 DNA reads TGTGCCAGCAGACATGGGGGGACAGCGGACACTGAAGCTTTCTTT. The full variable domain, in which reference TRBV2 and TRBJ1-1 provide the parts outside the CDR3, is EPEVTQTPSHQVTQMGQEVILRCVPISNHLYFYWYRQILGQKVEFLVSFYNNEISEKSEIFDDQFSVERPDGSNFTLKIRSTKLEDSAMYFCASRHGGTADTEAFFGQGTRLTVV.